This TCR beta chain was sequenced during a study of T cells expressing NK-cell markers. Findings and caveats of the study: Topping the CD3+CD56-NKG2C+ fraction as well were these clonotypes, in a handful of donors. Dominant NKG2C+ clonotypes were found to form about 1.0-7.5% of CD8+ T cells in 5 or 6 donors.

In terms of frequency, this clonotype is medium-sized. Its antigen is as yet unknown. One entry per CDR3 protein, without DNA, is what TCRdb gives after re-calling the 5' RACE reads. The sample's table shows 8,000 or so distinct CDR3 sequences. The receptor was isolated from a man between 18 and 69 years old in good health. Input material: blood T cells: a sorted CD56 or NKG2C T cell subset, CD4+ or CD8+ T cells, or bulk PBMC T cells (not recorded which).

The CDR3 is CASSQDSRGTGAYEQYF. The J gene is TRBJ2-7, the V gene TRBV3-1; TCRdb lists TRBD2, though no DNA is available to test this call. Germline CDR1 reads LGHDT; CDR2 reads YNNKEL (reference sequence). This CDR3 comprises 17 residues.